This T cell receptor (beta chain) came from a study of blood T cells in healthy people across ages. Study outcomes and limitations: Long-lived and aged donors differed, with more naive CD4+ cells and higher diversity in the long-lived.

Germline assignment: CDR1 DFQATT and CDR2 SNEGSKA (reference sequence). Germline trimming cut 5 bases from V and 10 bases from J; bases unmatched to any gene: 16. This CDR3 is 16 amino acids long. A word on this clonotype: What it binds is not known.

Primers used in a second PCR of roughly 6 to 11 cycles were a sample-barcoded 5' primer and a J-beta primer mix. TCRdb re-derived calls from the 5' RACE reads in MiXCR, one entry per CDR3 protein. The sample includes nearly 800,000 distinct CDR3 sequences, around 25% of them seen just once. The same data also went into a second study, on T cells of mothers and their children. As that report states: Three healthy Caucasian mothers and their six children were the donors. Over 8.5 million reads per mother and around 3 million per child were obtained.

The chain has TRBV20-1 and TRBJ2-1, with 11 bases that match TRBD2. The sequencing input was blood. This receptor was obtained from a boy under 18 in good health. The CDR3 is CSAFLTAGLAVGEQFF. The CDR3, as DNA: TGCAGTGCTTTCTTGACTGCGGGACTAGCGGTGGGGGAGCAGTTCTTC.